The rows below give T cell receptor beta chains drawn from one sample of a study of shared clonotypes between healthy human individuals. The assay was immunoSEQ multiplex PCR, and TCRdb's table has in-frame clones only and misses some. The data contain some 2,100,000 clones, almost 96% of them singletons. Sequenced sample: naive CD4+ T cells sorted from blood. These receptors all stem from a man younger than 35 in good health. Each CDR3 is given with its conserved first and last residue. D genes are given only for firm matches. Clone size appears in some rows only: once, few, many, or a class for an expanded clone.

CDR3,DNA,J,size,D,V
CASTIQAAGGAGNQPQHF,TGTGCCAGCACCATTCAAGCGGCAGGGGGCGCGGGCAATCAGCCCCAGCATTTT,TRBJ1-5,.,TRBD1,TRBV28
CASSPQDRMNTEAFF,TGTGCCAGCAGCCCTCAGGACAGGATGAACACTGAAGCTTTCTTT,TRBJ1-1,.,TRBD1,TRBV7-9
CASSYRDRGLYGYTF,TGTGCCAGCAGTTACCGCGACAGGGGGCTCTATGGCTACACCTTC,TRBJ1-2,.,TRBD1,TRBV6-5
CASSRGTSGPNTGELFF,TGCGCCAGCAGCCGCGGGACTAGCGGGCCAAACACCGGGGAGCTGTTTTTT,TRBJ2-2,.,TRBD2,TRBV5-1
CASSEALTGTHEQYF,TGTGCCAGCAGTGAAGCGCTGACAGGGACCCACGAGCAGTACTTC,TRBJ2-7,.,TRBD1,TRBV6-1
CASSLASTPYEQYF,TGTGCCAGCAGCTTAGCGTCTACTCCCTACGAGCAGTACTTC,TRBJ2-7,.,.,TRBV7-9
CASSNRGRVYGYTF,TGTGCCAGCAGCAACAGGGGGCGCGTCTATGGCTACACCTTC,TRBJ1-2,.,.,TRBV21-1
CASSIGLATDTQYF,TGTGCCAGCAGCATCGGACTAGCCACAGATACGCAGTATTTT,TRBJ2-3,once,TRBD2,TRBV5-4
CASSYKNGKNEQYF,TGTGCCAGCAGTTACAAGAATGGGAAAAACGAGCAGTACTTC,TRBJ2-7,.,.,TRBV27
CASSATGIWNEKLFF,TGTGCCAGCAGTGCAACCGGGATATGGAATGAAAAACTGTTTTTT,TRBJ1-4,.,.,TRBV28
CTSSQIRESSYNEQFF,TGCACCAGCAGCCAGATCAGGGAGAGCTCCTACAATGAGCAGTTCTTC,TRBJ2-1,.,.,TRBV1
CASSESWVNYGYTF,TGTGCCAGCAGTGAATCCTGGGTGAACTATGGCTACACCTTC,TRBJ1-2,.,.,TRBV25-1
CASSFAGGGSPLHF,TGTGCCAGCAGTTTCGCAGGGGGCGGGTCACCCCTCCACTTT,TRBJ1-6,.,TRBD1,TRBV27
CASSQPKYGGELFF,TGCGCCAGCAGCCAACCAAAGTATGGGGGGGAGCTGTTTTTT,TRBJ2-2,.,.,TRBV4-1
CAWRQRQNYGYTF,TGTGCCTGGAGACAGAGACAGAACTATGGCTACACCTTC,TRBJ1-2,.,.,TRBV30
CASSALVADNEQFF,TGTGCCAGCAGTGCCCTGGTGGCAGACAATGAGCAGTTCTTC,TRBJ2-1,once,.,TRBV7-8
CASSLGVGGTANEKLFF,TGCGCCAGCAGCTTGGGGGTTGGTGGGACTGCCAATGAAAAACTGTTTTTT,TRBJ1-4,.,.,TRBV5-1
CAWSPQETQYF,TGTGCCTGGAGTCCCCAAGAGACCCAGTACTTC,TRBJ2-5,few,.,TRBV30
CASSVSGGSSYTGELFF,TGTGCCAGCAGCGTATCGGGCGGGAGTAGCTACACCGGGGAGCTGTTTTTT,TRBJ2-2,.,TRBD2,TRBV9
CASRNLGADTGELFF,TGTGCCAGCAGAAATCTGGGGGCGGACACCGGGGAGCTGTTTTTT,TRBJ2-2,once,.,TRBV11-2
CASSGSGNYNEQFF,TGTGCCAGCAGTGGTAGCGGGAACTACAATGAGCAGTTCTTC,TRBJ2-1,.,TRBD2,TRBV6-6
CASRVRGDSSYNEQFF,TGTGCCAGCAGGGTGCGGGGGGATAGCTCCTACAATGAGCAGTTCTTC,TRBJ2-1,.,.,TRBV21-1
CASSPRQTSRSYNEQFF,TGTGCCAGCAGCCCGAGACAGACCTCACGCTCCTACAATGAGCAGTTCTTC,TRBJ2-1,once,.,TRBV7-8
CASSPNGGIDEQFF,TGTGCCAGCAGCCCGAACGGGGGCATCGATGAGCAGTTCTTC,TRBJ2-1,.,.,TRBV11-2
CASSLGPPGVNTGELFF,TGTGCCAGCAGCTTAGGACCCCCGGGAGTGAACACCGGGGAGCTGTTTTTT,TRBJ2-2,.,.,TRBV5-4
CASSEYGHEQFF,TGTGCCAGCAGTGAATACGGCCATGAGCAGTTCTTC,TRBJ2-1,.,.,TRBV25-1
CAVSQASSNYGYTF,TGTGCCGTTTCTCAGGCTTCTTCTAACTATGGCTACACCTTC,TRBJ1-2,once,.,TRBV10-3
CAISETGAQETQYF,TGTGCCATCAGTGAAACAGGGGCCCAAGAGACCCAGTACTTC,TRBJ2-5,.,TRBD1,TRBV10-3
CASSLLSTNTEAFF,TGTGCCAGCAGTTTATTGTCAACCAACACTGAAGCTTTCTTT,TRBJ1-1,.,.,TRBV28
CASSLALRRGYEQYF,TGCGCCAGCAGCTTGGCCCTCCGGAGGGGCTACGAGCAGTACTTC,TRBJ2-7,.,.,TRBV5-1
CASTHSPPYEQYF,TGTGCCAGCACCCACTCCCCCCCCTACGAGCAGTACTTC,TRBJ2-7,.,.,TRBV6-5
CAWSGGYTEAFF,TGTGCCTGGAGTGGGGGGTACACTGAAGCTTTCTTT,TRBJ1-1,.,.,TRBV30
CASSLETGTYEKLFF,TGCGCCAGCAGCTTGGAGACAGGGACATATGAAAAACTGTTTTTT,TRBJ1-4,.,TRBD1,TRBV5-1
CASSGGGTAANTGELFF,TGTGCCAGCAGTGGGGGGGGGACGGCGGCGAACACCGGGGAGCTGTTTTTT,TRBJ2-2,.,TRBD2,TRBV6-1
CASMVVRAETQYF,TGTGCCAGCATGGTTGTCAGGGCAGAGACCCAGTACTTC,TRBJ2-5,.,.,TRBV2
CASSLDNEQYF,TGTGCCAGCTCACTTGACAACGAGCAGTACTTC,TRBJ2-7,.,.,TRBV18
CASSLWTGVDTEAFF,TGCGCCAGCAGCCTCTGGACAGGAGTGGACACTGAAGCTTTCTTT,TRBJ1-1,.,TRBD1,TRBV4-1
CASSPGQGWEQFF,TGCGCCAGCAGCCCGGGACAGGGGTGGGAGCAGTTCTTC,TRBJ2-1,.,TRBD1,TRBV4-1
CASKQGAPNYGYTF,TGTGCCAGCAAGCAGGGGGCGCCTAACTATGGCTACACCTTC,TRBJ1-2,.,TRBD1,TRBV6-5
CASSYPGARATGELFF,TGTGCCAGCAGTTACCCGGGGGCCCGTGCCACCGGGGAGCTGTTTTTT,TRBJ2-2,.,.,TRBV6-6